A single sample gave rise to the 15 T cell receptor beta chains below, sequenced in a study of blood T cell repertoires in COVID-19. Only in-frame clones appear in the TCRdb table, and some are missing; sequencing was by immunoSEQ multiplex PCR. This table has approximately 250,000 clones, around 84% appearing once. The specimen sequenced was peripheral blood. The source is a middle-aged woman who had recovered from COVID-19.

This clone has a handful of counts. The V and J genes are TRBV4-2 and TRBJ2-5; TRBD2 agrees at 9 bases. V was pared by 1 base and J by 1 base, with 4 bases of the junction left unmatched. The CDR3 totals 16 residues. Germline CDR1 LGHNA, CDR2 YNFKEQ. The CDR3 is CASSQVLAGIQETQYF. CDR3 nucleotides: TGTGCCAGCAGCCAAGTGCTAGCGGGAATCCAAGAGACCCAGTACTTC.

This clone was seen a handful of times. The J gene is TRBJ2-3, the V gene TRBV7-9; D call uncertain. This CDR3 has 11 residues. With 6 bases removed from V and 4 bases from J, the gap between germline ends came to 5 bases. Germline CDR1 is SEHNR and CDR2 is FQNEAQ (reference sequence). The CDR3 DNA sequence: TGTGCCAGCAGTCAGTCAGATACGCAGTATTTT. It specifies CASSQSDTQYF.

This clone was seen a single time. The CDR3 DNA reads TGTGCCAGCAGCTCCCCCCCCCGTAGCGGCTACACCTTC. Its protein product is CASSSPPRSGYTF. The genes are TRBV11-3 and TRBJ1-2; D gene ambiguous. The CDR3 is 13 amino acids. The germline V gene encodes CDR1 SGHNT and CDR2 YENEEA. With 4 bases removed from V and 8 bases from J, the gap between germline ends came to 14 bases.

This chain links TRBV28 with TRBJ2-4; D is perhaps TRBD2 (5 bases). The CDR3 is 13 amino acids. The V gene's germline CDR1 is MDHEN and CDR2 SYDVKM. Trimming took off 8 bases at V and 2 bases at J, with 10 bases between the two ends. The CDR3 sequence: CASGSGTKNIQYF. The CDR3 region has the DNA TGTGCCAGCGGGTCGGGGACCAAAAACATTCAGTACTTC.

The chain links TRBV28 to TRBJ2-7, with 11 nucleotides matching TRBD1. This CDR3 has 15 residues. From germline, CDR1 is MDHEN and CDR2 SYDVKM. V lost 4 bases and J lost 4; bases outside the gene matches: 6. CDR3 in DNA: TGTGCCAGCAGTTCGACCGGGACAGGGGGATACGAGCAGTACTTC. It codes for CASSSTGTGGYEQYF.

The CDR3 region is CAISESQSTDTQYF. CDR3 bases: TGTGCCATCAGTGAATCGCAGAGCACAGATACGCAGTATTTT. This chain uses TRBV10-3 with TRBJ2-3; D is undetermined. Germline values: CDR1 ENHRY, CDR2 SYGVKD. The CDR3 contains 14 residues. V was pared by 3 bases and J by 0 bases, with 7 bases between.

The chain employs TRBV24-1 and TRBJ2-6; D may be TRBD1 (6 bases). Germline assignment: CDR1 KGHDR and CDR2 SFDVKD. The CDR3 is 22 residues long. V gave up 2 bases and J gave up 0 bases, with 25 bases separating them. This chain's CDR3 is CATSDSLTPLNRANSGANVLTF. The DNA of the CDR3 is TGTGCCACCAGTGATTCACTAACCCCTTTGAACAGGGCCAACTCTGGGGCCAACGTCCTGACTTTC.

A remark on this clone: The identical CDR3 is also encoded by other nucleotide sequences in the sample. The genes are TRBV5-1 and TRBJ2-2, with 11 bases identical to TRBD2. Trimming cost V 4 bases and J 1 base; bases outside gene matches: 3. The CDR3 covers 16 residues. CDR1 is SGHRS and CDR2 is YFSETQ in the germline V gene. CDR3 DNA: TGCGCCAGCAGCCCCCTAGCGGGGGGGAACACCGGGGAGCTGTTTTTT. It is translated as CASSPLAGGNTGELFF.

The V and J genes are TRBV18 and TRBJ1-2; the D gene is possibly TRBD1 (5 bases). This CDR3 contains 14 residues. In germline, CDR1 is KGHSH, CDR2 LQKENI. Trimming left V 2 bases short and J 8 bases short, with 15 bases between. CDR3 sequence reads: CASSPIRGVHGYTF. Written as DNA, the CDR3 is TGTGCCAGCTCACCAATTCGGGGGGTTCACGGCTACACCTTC. Combining the CDR3 with reference TRBV18 and TRBJ1-2 gives the whole variable domain NAGVMQNPRHLVRRRGQEARLRCSPMKGHSHVYWYRQLPEEGLKFMVYLQKENIIDESGMPKERFSAEFPKEGPSILRIQQVVRGDSAAYFCASSPIRGVHGYTFGSGTRLTVV.

The rearrangement links TRBV10-2 to TRBJ2-5, with D possibly being TRBD2 (5 bases). The CDR3 contains 14 residues. CDR1 WSHSY and CDR2 SAAADI come from the germline V gene. V lost 4 bases and J 5 bases, leaving 14 bases between the germline ends. CDR3 bases: TGCGCCAGCAGTGTATCGGGGATCTCGGAGACCCAGTACTTC. Translated: CASSVSGISETQYF.

The chain recombines TRBV13 with TRBJ2-7; 7 bases line up with TRBD1. Looked up from germline, CDR1 is PRHDT and CDR2 is FYEKMQ (reference sequence). CDR3 size: 17 residues. V was pared by 0 bases and J by 1 base, with 9 bases of the junction left unmatched. The CDR3: CASSLGPPGQWSYEQYF. CDR3 nucleotides: TGTGCCAGCAGCTTAGGACCTCCGGGACAGTGGTCCTACGAGCAGTACTTC.

The rearrangement joins TRBV18 to TRBJ2-5; TRBD2 matches at 11 bases. The CDR3 loop spans 18 amino acids. Germline CDR1 is KGHSH and CDR2 is LQKENI. After removal of 2 bases from V and 9 bases from J, the junction contained 17 bases not matched to a gene. CDR3 sequence reads: CASSPRASGGTTSGSQYF. The DNA for the CDR3 is TGTGCCAGCTCACCAAGGGCTAGCGGGGGGACCACCTCCGGGTCCCAGTACTTC.

The chain recombines TRBV15 with TRBJ2-5, with 9 bases that match TRBD2. This CDR3 contains 14 residues. V shed 5 bases, J shed 5 bases, and the junction held 6 bases outside the gene matches. Germline values: CDR1 LNHNV, CDR2 YYDKDF (reference sequence). CDR3 DNA: TGTGCCACCAGCTTGCGGGGGGGCGGGGAGACCCAGTACTTC. Amino acid sequence: CATSLRGGGETQYF. The full variable domain, with the rest looked up from reference TRBV15 and TRBJ2-5, is DAMVIQNPRYQVTQFGKPVTLSCSQTLNHNVMYWYQQKSSQAPKLLFHYYDKDFNNEADTPDNFQSRRPNTSFCFLDIRSPGLGDTAMYLCATSLRGGGETQYFGPGTRLLVL.

This chain joins TRBV28 and TRBJ1-5; TRBD1 aligns across 8 bases. J lost 5 bases, V lost 5 bases, and 5 bases had no gene match. This CDR3 spans 14 amino acids. Germline lookup yields CDR1 MDHEN and CDR2 SYDVKM. The CDR3 DNA reads as TGTGCCAGCAGTCCACAGGGGGGAGATCAGCCCCAGCATTTT. It translates to CASSPQGGDQPQHF.

V gene TRBV21-1 combines with J gene TRBJ2-3; TRBD2, as called in the table, went unchecked against the DNA. TRBV21-1 is a pseudogene. The CDR3 is 18 amino acids. The CDR3 spells CASSFLAGGFSSTDTQYF. In DNA, the CDR3 is TGTGCCAGCAGCTTCCTAGCGGGGGGTTTTTCTAGCACAGATACGCAGTATTTT.